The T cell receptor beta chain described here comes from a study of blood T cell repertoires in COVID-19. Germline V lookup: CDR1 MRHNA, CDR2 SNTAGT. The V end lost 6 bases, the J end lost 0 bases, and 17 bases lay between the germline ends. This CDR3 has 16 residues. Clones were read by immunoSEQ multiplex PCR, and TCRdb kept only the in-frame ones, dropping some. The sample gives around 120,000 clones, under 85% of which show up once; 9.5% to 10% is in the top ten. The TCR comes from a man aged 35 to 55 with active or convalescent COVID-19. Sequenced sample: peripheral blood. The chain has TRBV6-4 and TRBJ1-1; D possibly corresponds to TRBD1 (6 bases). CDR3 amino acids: CASRPNRVHLNTEAFF. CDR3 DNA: TGTGCCAGCAGACCTAACAGGGTCCATCTGAACACTGAAGCTTTCTTT.